A single sample is the source of the 23 T cell receptor beta chains below, sequenced in a study of blood T cell repertoires in COVID-19. Measured with immunoSEQ multiplex PCR; TCRdb has only the in-frame clones, and not every one. The repertoire has just over 350,000 clones, 75% to 90% of them found once; the top ten carry around 7.4%. Source material: peripheral blood. These receptors originate from a woman in her fifties or sixties with COVID-19, enrolled during active disease.

V and J are TRBV6-2 or TRBV6-3 and TRBJ2-7, with 10 nucleotides matching TRBD1. The CDR3 runs 15 residues. V trimming: 3 bases; J trimming: 6 bases; junction bases outside the gene matches: 8. Germline V gives CDR1 MNHEY, CDR2 SVGEGT. CDR3 DNA sequence: TGTGCCAGCAGTTATCGCGGACAGGGGGTTAGCGAGCAGTACTTC. Amino acid sequence: CASSYRGQGVSEQYF.

In the case of this clone: This may stem from a read error, because a much larger clone lies one nucleotide away. This sample also contains other DNA sequences that code for the same CDR3. The J gene is TRBJ2-3, the V gene TRBV5-1; a possible D gene is TRBD1 (5 bases). Germline assignment: CDR1 SGHRS and CDR2 YFSETQ. This CDR3 region has 14 residues. V lost 0 bases and J lost 0, with 5 bases in between. The chain's CDR3 is CASSLGQSTDTQYF. The CDR3 bases are TGCGCCAGCAGCTTGGGACAGAGCACAGATACGCAGTATTTT.

This chain connects TRBV19 to TRBJ1-2; 7 bases map to TRBD1. The CDR3 contains 12 residues. Trimming cost V 9 bases and J 2 bases; bases outside gene matches: 3. The germline V gene has CDR1 LNHDA and CDR2 SQIVND (reference sequence). CDR3 loop: CASLDRNYGYTF. In DNA form, the CDR3 reads TGTGCCAGCCTGGACAGGAACTATGGCTACACCTTC.

The chain carries TRBV5-6 and TRBJ2-7, with D perhaps TRBD2 (6 bases). Deletions cut 4 bases from V and 3 bases from J, with 8 bases between. Per the germline V gene, CDR1 is SGHDT and CDR2 is YYEEEE. The CDR3 consists of 12 residues. The CDR3 loop reads CASSPGVYEQYF. The CDR3 DNA reads as TGTGCCAGCAGCCCGGGGGTCTACGAGCAGTACTTC.

This chain links TRBV6-5 with TRBJ1-1; D might be TRBD1 (5 bases). The CDR3 loop spans 14 amino acids. V gave up 6 bases and J gave up 1 base, with 12 bases separating them. CDR1 is MNHEY and CDR2 is SVGAGI in the germline V gene. CDR3 bases: TGTGCCAGCAGGGCGGGACGGGAGAACACTGAAGCTTTCTTT. Residues: CASRAGRENTEAFF.

With regard to this clone: Additional DNA sequences in this sample encode the identical CDR3. The V and J genes are TRBV19 and TRBJ1-4, with a weak D call TRBD1 (5 bases). CDR1 is LNHDA, CDR2 SQIVND, per germline (reference sequence). CDR3 length: 14 residues. V lost 5 bases and J lost 6, with 13 bases in between. The DNA of the CDR3 is TGTGCCAGTAGTGGGAGGGGCCGGGATGAAAAACTGTTTTTT. It codes for CASSGRGRDEKLFF.

The J gene is TRBJ2-1, the V gene TRBV7-9, with D possibly being TRBD2 (7 bases). The CDR3 is made up of 15 amino acids. Trimming removed 5 bases at V and 6 bases at J, with 17 bases between. Germline-derived CDR1 and CDR2 are SEHNR and FQNEAQ (reference sequence). The CDR3 reads CASSQLTGGPNEQFF. The DNA for the CDR3 is TGTGCCAGCAGCCAACTAACGGGGGGCCCCAATGAGCAGTTCTTC.

There are a few counts of this clone. The chain couples TRBV7-9 to TRBJ2-1; 10 positions agree with TRBD2. Germline CDR1 SEHNR, CDR2 FQNEAQ (reference sequence). Losses at the gene ends were 5 bases for V and 7 bases for J; bases not matched to a gene: 8. There are 15 residues in the CDR3. CDR3 nucleotides: TGTGCCAGCAGCCTGGCACTAGCGGGGTGGAATGAGCAGTTCTTC. This sequence encodes CASSLALAGWNEQFF.

The V call is TRBV9, the J call TRBJ1-2, with D uncertain. The ends were cut back, 3 bases at V and 0 bases at J, with 6 bases in the middle. The CDR3 totals 13 residues. Per germline, CDR1 SGDLS and CDR2 YYNGEE. This CDR3 reads CASSGTANYGYTF. CDR3 nucleotide sequence: TGTGCCAGCAGCGGTACAGCTAACTATGGCTACACCTTC.

The V gene is TRBV4-1, the J gene TRBJ1-1; possible D gene TRBD1, 6 bases. Looked up from germline, CDR1 is MGHRA and CDR2 is YSYEKL. The CDR3 is 14 residues long. Between the trimmed V and J ends, which lost 4 bases and 1 base, there was a span of 10 bases. The CDR3, as DNA: TGCGCCAGCAGCCCAGGGGCTTCGAACACTGAAGCTTTCTTT. Translated: CASSPGASNTEAFF.

This clone was counted only a few times. V usage is TRBV10-3 and J usage is TRBJ1-6, with 7 bases that match TRBD1. The V gene's germline CDR1 is ENHRY and CDR2 SYGVKD. V dropped 2 bases and J dropped 5; count of bases not matched to a gene: 3. The length of the CDR3 is 15 residues. DNA of the CDR3: TGTGCCATCAGTGAGAGACAGGGAGATAATTCACCCCTCCACTTT. Its protein is CAISERQGDNSPLHF.

The chain recombines TRBV9 with TRBJ2-3; D is possibly TRBD2 (5 bases). Germline V gene lookup returns CDR1 SGDLS and CDR2 YYNGEE. The CDR3 totals 13 residues. Trimming removed 2 bases from V and 4 bases from J, with 8 bases in between. The CDR3 bases are TGTGCCAGCAGCGTGGGGAGCGCAGATACGCAGTATTTT. It yields the protein CASSVGSADTQYF.

The CDR3 protein is CASSETQGRQPQHF. The CDR3 DNA follows: TGTGCCAGCAGTGAAACACAGGGGCGTCAGCCCCAGCATTTT. The rearrangement links TRBV6-1 to TRBJ1-5, with 7 nucleotides matching TRBD1. This CDR3 is built from 14 residues. V lost 2 bases, J lost 6 bases, and 4 bases stayed unmatched. Germline CDR1 MNHNS, CDR2 SASEGT.

V gene TRBV5-4 combines with J gene TRBJ1-1; D unclear. The V and J ends lost 4 bases and 1 base respectively, with 8 bases between them. Germline V gene data show CDR1 as SGHNT and CDR2 as YYREEE (reference sequence). The CDR3 has 13 residues. The CDR3 coding sequence is TGTGCCAGCAGCACTATTCAGAACACTGAAGCTTTCTTT. Amino acid sequence: CASSTIQNTEAFF.

V and J are TRBV6-2 or TRBV6-3 and TRBJ1-1; no firm D call. The CDR3 loop spans 12 amino acids. Trimming pared 5 bases from V and 3 bases from J, leaving 7 bases between. Germline CDR1 and CDR2: MNHEY and SVGEGT. The CDR3 DNA reads TGTGCCAGCAGTCGCCGGGACACTGAAGCTTTCTTT. It codes for CASSRRDTEAFF.

The rearrangement links TRBV5-5 to TRBJ2-7, with D hard to call. Germline V gives CDR1 SGHKS, CDR2 YYEKEE (reference sequence). The CDR3 loop spans 13 amino acids. Trimming took off 2 bases at V and 1 base at J, with 7 bases between the two ends. CDR3 residues: CASSFQISYEQYF. In DNA form, the CDR3 reads TGTGCCAGCAGCTTCCAGATATCCTACGAGCAGTACTTC.

V usage is TRBV15 and J usage is TRBJ1-1, with 9 bases matching TRBD1. The CDR3 contains 15 residues. J lost 7 bases, V lost 1 base, and 7 bases had no gene match. The germline gives CDR1 LNHNV, CDR2 YYDKDF (reference sequence). The CDR3 region is CATSRVGDRVLEAFF. Here the CDR3 DNA reads TGTGCCACCAGCAGAGTCGGGGACAGGGTGCTTGAAGCTTTCTTT. Supplemented by reference TRBV15 and TRBJ1-1, the full variable domain reads DAMVIQNPRYQVTQFGKPVTLSCSQTLNHNVMYWYQQKSSQAPKLLFHYYDKDFNNEADTPDNFQSRRPNTSFCFLDIRSPGLGDTAMYLCATSRVGDRVLEAFFGQGTRLTVV.

The rearrangement links TRBV6-2 or TRBV6-3 to TRBJ1-2; a possible D gene is TRBD1 (6 bases). Germline lookup yields CDR1 MNHEY and CDR2 SVGEGT. Deletions cut 6 bases from V and 6 bases from J, with 11 bases between. The CDR3 totals 12 residues. CDR3 loop: CASSRDIHGYTF. DNA of the CDR3: TGTGCCAGCAGCCGGGACATTCATGGCTACACCTTC.

The chain employs TRBV6-1 and TRBJ2-7, with TRBD1 as a possible D gene (5 bases). The CDR3 extends over 15 amino acids. Germline CDR1 MNHNS, CDR2 SASEGT. The V gene lost 2 bases and the J gene lost 2 bases, with 13 bases spanning the gap. CDR3 bases: TGTGCCAGCAGTGAAATACAGGAGTTTACCTACGAGCAGTACTTC. It codes for CASSEIQEFTYEQYF.

This clone came up a few times. The chain recombines TRBV5-1 with TRBJ2-7; D not resolved. This CDR3 has 12 residues. Trimming took off 2 bases at V and 3 bases at J, with 6 bases between the two ends. Germline V gene sequence: CDR1 SGHRS, CDR2 YFSETQ. Here the CDR3 DNA reads TGCGCCAGCAGCTTTAATAACTACGAGCAGTACTTC. This codes for CASSFNNYEQYF.

This rearrangement joins TRBV7-2 to TRBJ1-3; no reliable D call. Germline V gives CDR1 SGHTA, CDR2 FQGNSA. The CDR3 is 12 amino acids. Trimming shortened V by 5 bases and J by 2 bases, and 4 bases separated the two germline ends. DNA for the CDR3: TGTGCCAGCAGCCGCGCTGGAAACACCATATATTTT. This codes for CASSRAGNTIYF.

The chain uses TRBV4-2 and TRBJ1-1; weak D call: TRBD1 (5 bases). V was cut by 0 bases and J by 11 bases, with 13 bases left in between. The CDR3 spans 13 residues. Germline V CDR1 and CDR2: LGHNA, YNFKEQ. The CDR3 nucleotides read TGTGCCAGCAGCCAAGATACTATCAGGGCGGCTTTCTTT. Residues: CASSQDTIRAAFF.

The chain couples TRBV7-2 to TRBJ2-3, with D possibly being TRBD2 (7 bases). Germline CDR1 is SGHTA and CDR2 is FQGNSA. The CDR3 contains 16 residues. Deletions cut 6 bases from V and 0 bases from J, with 16 bases between. Here the CDR3 reads CASSFTGGLSTDTQYF. Written as DNA, the CDR3 is TGTGCCAGCAGTTTTACGGGGGGCCTAAGCACAGATACGCAGTATTTT.